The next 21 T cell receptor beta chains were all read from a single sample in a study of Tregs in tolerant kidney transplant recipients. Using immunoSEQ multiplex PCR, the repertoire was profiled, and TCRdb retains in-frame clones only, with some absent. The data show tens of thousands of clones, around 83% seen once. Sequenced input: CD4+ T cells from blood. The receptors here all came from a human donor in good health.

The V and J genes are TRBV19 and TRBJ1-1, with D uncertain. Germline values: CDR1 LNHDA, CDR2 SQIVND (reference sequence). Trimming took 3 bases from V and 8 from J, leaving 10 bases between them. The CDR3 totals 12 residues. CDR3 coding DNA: TGTGCCAGTAGTATCCGGGAAACCGAAGCTTTCTTT. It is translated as CASSIRETEAFF.

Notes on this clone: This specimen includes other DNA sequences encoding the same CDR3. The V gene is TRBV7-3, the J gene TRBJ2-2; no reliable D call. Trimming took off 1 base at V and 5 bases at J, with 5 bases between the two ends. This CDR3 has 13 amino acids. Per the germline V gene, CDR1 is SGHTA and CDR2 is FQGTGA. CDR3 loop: CASSLKLTGELFF. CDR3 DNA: TGTGCCAGCAGCTTAAAGCTAACCGGGGAGCTGTTTTTT. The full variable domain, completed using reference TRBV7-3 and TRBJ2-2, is GAGVSQTPSNKVTEKGKYVELRCDPISGHTALYWYRQSLGQGPEFLIYFQGTGAADDSGLPNDRFFAVRPEGSVSTLKIQRTERGDSAVYLCASSLKLTGELFFGEGSRLTVL.

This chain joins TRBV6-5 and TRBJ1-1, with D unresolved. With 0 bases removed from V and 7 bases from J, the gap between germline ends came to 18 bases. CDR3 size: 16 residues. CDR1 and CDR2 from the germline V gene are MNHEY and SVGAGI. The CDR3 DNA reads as TGTGCCAGCAGTTACTCGGATGAGATTCGGTATGGTGAAGCTTTCTTT. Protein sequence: CASSYSDEIRYGEAFF.

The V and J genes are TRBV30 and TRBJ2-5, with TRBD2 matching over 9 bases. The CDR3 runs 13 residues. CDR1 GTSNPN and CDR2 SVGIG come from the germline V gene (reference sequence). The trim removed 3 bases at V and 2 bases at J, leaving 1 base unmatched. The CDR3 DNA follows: TGTGCCTGGAGGCGGGGGGGACAAGAGACCCAGTACTTC. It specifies CAWRRGGQETQYF.

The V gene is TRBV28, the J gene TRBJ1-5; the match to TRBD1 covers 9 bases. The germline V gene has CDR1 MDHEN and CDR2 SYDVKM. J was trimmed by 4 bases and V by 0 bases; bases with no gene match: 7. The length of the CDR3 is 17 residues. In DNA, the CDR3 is TGTGCCAGCAGTTTATGGGGGGGACAGGGATGGAATCAGCCCCAGCATTTT. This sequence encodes CASSLWGGQGWNQPQHF.

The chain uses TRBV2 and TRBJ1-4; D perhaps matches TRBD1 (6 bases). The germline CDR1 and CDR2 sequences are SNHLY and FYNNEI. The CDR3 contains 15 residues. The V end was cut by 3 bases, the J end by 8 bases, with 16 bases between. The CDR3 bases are TGTGCCAGCAGTGAGGGGGCAGGGTCTATGGAAAAACTGTTTTTT. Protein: CASSEGAGSMEKLFF.

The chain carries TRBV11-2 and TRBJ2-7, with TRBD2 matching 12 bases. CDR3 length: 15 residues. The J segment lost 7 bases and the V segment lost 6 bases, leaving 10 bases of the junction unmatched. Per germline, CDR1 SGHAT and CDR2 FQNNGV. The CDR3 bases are TGTGCCAGCAGGTCCGTAACCGGACTAGCGGGAGAGCAGTACTTC. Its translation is CASRSVTGLAGEQYF.

CDR3: CASSLAGNYEQYF. The DNA for the CDR3 is TGTGCCAGCAGCTTGGCGGGCAACTACGAGCAGTACTTC. The chain uses TRBV4-2 and TRBJ2-7; a weak D match, TRBD2 (5 bases). Looked up from germline, CDR1 is LGHNA and CDR2 is YNFKEQ. V lost 5 bases and J 3 bases, leaving 11 bases between the germline ends. This CDR3 has 13 amino acids.

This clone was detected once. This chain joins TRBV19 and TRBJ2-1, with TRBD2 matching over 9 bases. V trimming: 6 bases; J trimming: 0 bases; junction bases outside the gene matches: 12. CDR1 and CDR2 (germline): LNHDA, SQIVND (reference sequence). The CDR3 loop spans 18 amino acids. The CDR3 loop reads CASRGPFKTSGSYNEQFF. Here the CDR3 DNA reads TGTGCCAGTAGGGGTCCTTTCAAGACTAGCGGCTCCTACAATGAGCAGTTCTTC. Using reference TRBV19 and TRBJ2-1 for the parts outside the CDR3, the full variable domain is DGGITQSPKYLFRKEGQNVTLSCEQNLNHDAMYWYRQDPGQGLRLIYYSQIVNDFQKGDIAEGYSVSREKKESFPLTVTSAQKNPTAFYLCASRGPFKTSGSYNEQFFGPGTRLTVL.

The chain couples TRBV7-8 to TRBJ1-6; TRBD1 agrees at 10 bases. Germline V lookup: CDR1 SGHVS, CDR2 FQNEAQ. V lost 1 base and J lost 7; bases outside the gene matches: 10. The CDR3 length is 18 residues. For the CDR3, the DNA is TGTGCCAGCAGCTTAGGGACAGGGGGTTTTGGACCAAATTCACCCCTCCACTTT. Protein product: CASSLGTGGFGPNSPLHF.

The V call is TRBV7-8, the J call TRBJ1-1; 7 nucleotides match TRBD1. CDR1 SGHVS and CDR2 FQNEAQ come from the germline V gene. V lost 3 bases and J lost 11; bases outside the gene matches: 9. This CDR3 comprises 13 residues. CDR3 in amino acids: CASSFKQGIAAFF. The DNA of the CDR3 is TGTGCCAGCAGCTTTAAACAGGGGATCGCGGCTTTCTTT.

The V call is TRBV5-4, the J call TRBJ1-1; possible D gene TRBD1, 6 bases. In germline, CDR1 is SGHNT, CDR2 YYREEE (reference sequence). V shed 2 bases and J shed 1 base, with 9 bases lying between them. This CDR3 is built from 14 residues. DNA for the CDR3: TGTGCCAGCAGCTTCGACAGGAGGAACACTGAAGCTTTCTTT. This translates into CASSFDRRNTEAFF.

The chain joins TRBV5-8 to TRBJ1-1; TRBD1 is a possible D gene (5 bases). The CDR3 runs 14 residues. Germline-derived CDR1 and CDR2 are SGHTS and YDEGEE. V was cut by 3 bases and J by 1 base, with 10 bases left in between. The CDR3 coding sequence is TGTGCCAGCAGCTCCCGGGGGGGGAACACTGAAGCTTTCTTT. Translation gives CASSSRGGNTEAFF.

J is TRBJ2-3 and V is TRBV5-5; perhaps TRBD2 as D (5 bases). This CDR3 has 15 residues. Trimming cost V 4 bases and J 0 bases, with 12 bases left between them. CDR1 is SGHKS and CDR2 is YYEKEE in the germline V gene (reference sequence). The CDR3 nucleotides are TGTGCCAGCAGCCCCTACGGGGATAGCACAGATACGCAGTATTTT. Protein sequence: CASSPYGDSTDTQYF. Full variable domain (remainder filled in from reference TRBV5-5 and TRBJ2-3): DAGVTQSPTHLIKTRGQQVTLRCSPISGHKSVSWYQQVLGQGPQFIFQYYEKEERGRGNFPDRFSARQFPNYSSELNVNALLLGDSALYLCASSPYGDSTDTQYFGPGTRLTVL.

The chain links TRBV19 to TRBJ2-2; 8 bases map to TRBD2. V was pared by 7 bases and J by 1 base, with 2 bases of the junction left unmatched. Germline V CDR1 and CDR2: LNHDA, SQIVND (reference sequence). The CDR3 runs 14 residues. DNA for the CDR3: TGTGCCAGTACCCGGGGGGGGAACACCGGGGAGCTGTTTTTT. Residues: CASTRGGNTGELFF.

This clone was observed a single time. This CDR3 is CASSYYTGTGELFF. CDR3 nucleotide sequence: TGTGCCAGCAGTTACTATACAGGAACCGGGGAGCTGTTTTTT. The V call is TRBV6-5, the J call TRBJ2-2; weak D call: TRBD1 (5 bases). CDR1 is MNHEY, CDR2 SVGAGI, per germline. CDR3 length: 14 residues. V lost 1 base and J 5 bases, leaving 8 bases between the germline ends.

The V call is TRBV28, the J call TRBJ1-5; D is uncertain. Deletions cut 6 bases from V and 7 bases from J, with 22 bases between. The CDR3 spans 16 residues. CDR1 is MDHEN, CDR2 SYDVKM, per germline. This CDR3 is CASSPFRRPMGQPQHF. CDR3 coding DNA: TGTGCCAGCAGCCCCTTCCGGCGCCCTATGGGGCAGCCCCAGCATTTT.

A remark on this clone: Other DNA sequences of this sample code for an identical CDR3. The CDR3: CASSPIGQPQHF. In DNA form, the CDR3 reads TGTGCCAGTAGTCCTATAGGCCAGCCCCAGCATTTT. The chain uses TRBV19 and TRBJ1-5; D is undetermined. Looked up from germline, CDR1 is LNHDA and CDR2 is SQIVND (reference sequence). The CDR3 loop spans 12 amino acids. Trimming took 5 bases from V and 7 from J, leaving 9 bases between them.

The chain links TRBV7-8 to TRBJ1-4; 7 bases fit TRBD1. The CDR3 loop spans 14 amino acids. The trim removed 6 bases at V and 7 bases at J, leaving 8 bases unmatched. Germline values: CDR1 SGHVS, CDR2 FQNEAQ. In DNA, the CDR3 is TGTGCCAGCAGATTAAGGGGGCTGGGTGAAAAACTGTTTTTT. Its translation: CASRLRGLGEKLFF.

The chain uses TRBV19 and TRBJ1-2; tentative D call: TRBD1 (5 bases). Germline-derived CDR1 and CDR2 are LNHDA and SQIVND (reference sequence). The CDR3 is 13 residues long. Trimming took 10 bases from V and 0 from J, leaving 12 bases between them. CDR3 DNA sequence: TGTGCCACCAGGAGGGGAACTAACTATGGCTACACCTTC. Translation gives CATRRGTNYGYTF.

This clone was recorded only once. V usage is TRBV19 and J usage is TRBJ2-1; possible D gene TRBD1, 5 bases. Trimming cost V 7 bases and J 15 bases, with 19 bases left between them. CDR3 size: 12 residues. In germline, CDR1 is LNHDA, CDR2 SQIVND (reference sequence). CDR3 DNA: TGTGCCAGTACCCAAATCCCCCAGGGTTGGTTCTTC. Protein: CASTQIPQGWFF.